Sequencing of this T cell receptor (beta chain) was carried out in a study of blood T cell repertoires in COVID-19. Background on the study: Researchers got acute and convalescent COVID-19 samples from the United States, Italy and Spain. In each case, the material was cDNA or gDNA derived from T cells, B-cell-depleted T cells, or PBMCs.

Here immunoSEQ multiplex PCR was the method, and the copy in TCRdb shows in-frame clones only, minus some. The data contain 65,000 to 95,000 clones, roughly 89% of them singletons. Trimming shortened V by 0 bases and J by 0 bases, and 15 bases separated the two germline ends. This CDR3 has 17 amino acids. The germline gives CDR1 SGHDT, CDR2 YYEEEE. Sequencing was performed on peripheral blood. The gene calls are TRBV5-6 and TRBJ1-1; TRBD1 is a possible D gene (5 bases). The sequence came from a man aged 80 or over with acute or convalescent COVID-19. This CDR3 reads CASSLAGGGRMNTEAFF. CDR3 bases: TGTGCCAGCAGCTTGGCCGGCGGGGGACGGATGAACACTGAAGCTTTCTTT. The whole variable domain, remainder taken from reference TRBV5-6 and TRBJ1-1, is DAGVTQSPTHLIKTRGQQVTLRCSPKSGHDTVSWYQQALGQGPQFIFQYYEEEERQRGNFPDRFSGHQFPNYSSELNVNALLLGDSALYLCASSLAGGGRMNTEAFFGQGTRLTVV.